This is a list of T cell receptor beta chains from one sample in a study of Ad26.COV2.S vaccination and SARS-CoV-2 variants. Profiled with immunoSEQ multiplex PCR; TCRdb holds only in-frame clones, not every one. There are roughly 680,000 clones in the sample; roughly 90% occur only once, and roughly 1.5% lies in the top ten. Material: peripheral blood, obtained in a trial of Ad26.COV2.S vaccine versus placebo. Receptor source: a person between 18 and 59 years old who received the Ad26.COV2.S COVID-19 vaccine or a placebo. Both conserved end residues are trimmed from each CDR3. A D gene is named only where the DNA matches it firmly.

TRBJ1-1	TRBV5-4	.	ASSLETGRNTEAF
TRBJ1-2	TRBV3-1/TRBV3-2	TRBD1	ASSQLDREGGYT
TRBJ1-1	TRBV12-3/TRBV12-4	.	ASSLRPSEAF
TRBJ1-4	TRBV6-2/TRBV6-3	.	ASSYSNPGVGKLF
TRBJ2-5	TRBV5-1	.	ASSKMEQETQY
TRBJ2-1	TRBV4-2	.	ASSQEFPQSSRNEQF
TRBJ1-6	TRBV27	.	ASSRDGANSPLH
TRBJ2-2	TRBV5-4	TRBD2	ASSLWASGTGELF
TRBJ1-5	TRBV19	.	ASSNEGFTSYSNQPQH
TRBJ2-4	TRBV12-3/TRBV12-4	.	ASSLLVLDIQY
TRBJ2-3	TRBV14	.	ASSQRGIYTDTQY
TRBJ1-2	TRBV7-2	.	ASRPPSVKGYT
TRBJ2-1	TRBV10-2	TRBD2	ASSEPATETGTSLPEF
TRBJ2-1	TRBV6-5	TRBD1	ASSPTGGSYNEQF
TRBJ1-4	TRBV2	.	ASSDMGVPTNEKLF
TRBJ1-1	TRBV6-5	.	ASSYSGGVNTEAF
TRBJ1-1	TRBV19	TRBD1	ASSIGTGGLNTEAF
TRBJ1-2	TRBV16	.	ASSQGIWTHLLAGDGYT
TRBJ2-7	TRBV18	.	ASSPEKWSQGVYEQY
TRBJ2-2	TRBV24-1	.	ATSDAGTAGELF
TRBJ2-7	TRBV2	TRBD2	ASVGLSGHYEQY
TRBJ1-1	TRBV6-5	TRBD1	ASSDSGTGTEAF
TRBJ1-6	TRBV7-9	.	ASGPDSYNSPLH
TRBJ2-1	TRBV27	TRBD1	ASATGDNEQF
TRBJ2-5	TRBV18	TRBD1	ASSRATPGQAGETQY
TRBJ1-1	TRBV4-3	.	ASSQGGGRDNTEAF
TRBJ1-1	TRBV19	.	ASRTSRVNTEAF
TRBJ1-2	TRBV12-3/TRBV12-4	TRBD1	ASSPRTGDGYT
TRBJ2-5	TRBV6-5	TRBD1	ASRGQVQETQY
TRBJ1-1	TRBV6-5	.	ASSYMGRRRTEAF
TRBJ1-1	TRBV7-3	.	ASSLTANTEAF
TRBJ2-7	TRBV5-1	TRBD2	ASSGGTNSYEQY
TRBJ2-1	TRBV6-5	TRBD1	ASSYRTGGYDEQF
TRBJ1-2	TRBV7-9	.	ASSQNYGYT
TRBJ1-1	TRBV10-3	TRBD1	AIRTDRAVMNTEAF
TRBJ1-1	TRBV5-1	.	ASSADMNTEAF
TRBJ1-3	TRBV9	.	ASSPPGVPGNTIY
TRBJ2-2	TRBV6-4	TRBD2	ASKSSGTNTGELF
TRBJ1-5	TRBV30	.	ATGWGSNQPQH
TRBJ1-2	TRBV18	TRBD1	ASSTSGGADGGYT
TRBJ2-1	TRBV9	.	ASSSAVGEQF
TRBJ1-2	TRBV10-3	.	AISVGIGRLANYGYT
TRBJ2-1	TRBV29-1	.	STTRSSYNEQF
TRBJ2-1	TRBV6-1	TRBD2	ASSERRLAGGGNEQF
TRBJ1-1	TRBV7-2	.	ASTLMGPTEAF
TRBJ1-5	TRBV3-1/TRBV3-2	.	ASSHGREVNQPQH
TRBJ2-2	TRBV5-6	TRBD1	ASRFRQGARVGELF
TRBJ2-7	TRBV12-3/TRBV12-4	TRBD1	ASGRQGHHEQY
TRBJ2-7	TRBV30	.	AQSPGGSYEQY
TRBJ1-2	TRBV15	.	ATSRDRALRHGYT
TRBJ2-1	TRBV6-5	.	ANPGTRGNEQF